Following are 15 T cell receptor beta chains from one sample sequenced in a study of CD8+ T cells in alopecia areata. The treatment was: oral pan-JAK inhibitor, 5-10 mg twice daily. Sequencing relied on a cDNA template that was reverse transcribed from extracted RNA. Data came from immunoSEQ multiplex PCR; TCRdb stores just in-frame clones and leaves some out. The data contain more than 100,000 clones, under 90% of them seen just once; the ten biggest clones take up approximately 10%. The sequencing used CD8+ T cells sorted from blood, collected between weeks 30 and 35, from a patient treated with tofacitinib. The receptors stem from a human donor with alopecia areata.

V is TRBV5-4 and J is TRBJ2-7; no clear D. The CDR3 covers 20 residues. CDR1 is SGHNT and CDR2 is YYREEE in the germline V gene (reference sequence). Trimming shortened V by 1 base and J by 2 bases, and 28 bases separated the two germline ends. CDR3 sequence (DNA): TGTGCCAGCAGCTTGCCCCATAATCCGCCTCCACAGACACCCCCCTACGAGCAGTACTTC. Translated: CASSLPHNPPPQTPPYEQYF.

This clone was seen a single time. The V gene is TRBV7-9, the J gene TRBJ2-7, with unresolved D. Trimming shortened V by 4 bases and J by 3 bases, and 10 bases separated the two germline ends. The CDR3 runs to 13 residues. CDR1 and CDR2 from the germline V gene are SEHNR and FQNEAQ (reference sequence). CDR3 region: CASSSNAVYEQYF. The CDR3 region has the DNA TGTGCCAGCAGCTCCAACGCTGTCTACGAGCAGTACTTC.

The chain couples TRBV4-1 to TRBJ2-7; the D gene is possibly TRBD2 (5 bases). CDR3 length: 14 residues. Trimming removed 1 base from V and 5 bases from J, with 12 bases in between. Germline V lookup: CDR1 MGHRA, CDR2 YSYEKL. The CDR3 DNA follows: TGCGCCAGCAGCCAAGTATTGCGGGCAGACGAGCAGTACTTC. Protein: CASSQVLRADEQYF.

This chain links TRBV6-1 with TRBJ1-1; 7 bases are a match to TRBD1. V lost 6 bases, J lost 7 bases, and 2 bases stayed unmatched. Germline assignment: CDR1 MNHNS and CDR2 SASEGT. The CDR3 runs to 11 residues. CDR3: CASSYRGEAFF. CDR3 nucleotide sequence: TGTGCCAGCAGCTACAGGGGTGAAGCTTTCTTT.

The chain combines TRBV9 with TRBJ2-5; 9 bases are shared with TRBD2. The end of the DNA aligns better with TRBJ2-7, so the J call may be wrong. The CDR3 loop spans 15 amino acids. Germline CDR1 and CDR2: SGDLS and YYNGEE. The CDR3 protein is CASSPGTSSSYEQYF. CDR3 nucleotide sequence: TGTGCCAGCAGCCCCGGGACTAGCAGCTCCTACGAGCAGTACTTC.

This chain connects TRBV6-6 to TRBJ1-5; a possible D gene is TRBD1 (5 bases). V was shortened by 2 bases and J by 9 bases, with 17 bases between the two germline ends. This CDR3 has 15 amino acids. CDR1 is MNHNY, CDR2 SVGAGI, per germline (reference sequence). CDR3 DNA sequence: TGTGCCAGCAGTTACAGAACCGCGGGGGAGCGGCCCCAGCATTTT. Translation: CASSYRTAGERPQHF.

The chain combines TRBV7-9 with TRBJ2-7; D may be TRBD2 (5 bases). V was shortened by 5 bases and J by 3 bases, with 17 bases between the two germline ends. This CDR3 region has 15 residues. Germline CDR1 reads SEHNR; CDR2 reads FQNEAQ (reference sequence). CDR3 loop: CASSPPVSRDYEQYF. As DNA, the CDR3 is TGTGCCAGCAGCCCACCCGTCTCCCGGGACTACGAGCAGTACTTC.

Only a few counts were recorded for this clone. This rearrangement joins TRBV30 to TRBJ2-1; tentatively, D is TRBD2 (5 bases). CDR3 length: 12 amino acids. In germline, CDR1 is GTSNPN, CDR2 SVGIG (reference sequence). Trimming removed 6 bases from V and 9 bases from J, with 15 bases in between. Here the CDR3 reads CACISPSGEQFF. The CDR3 DNA reads TGTGCCTGTATTAGCCCCAGCGGTGAGCAGTTCTTC.

The chain carries TRBV27 and TRBJ2-1, with D possibly TRBD1 on 5 matching bases. V shed 5 bases and J shed 4 bases, with 15 bases lying between them. In germline, CDR1 is MNHEY, CDR2 SMNVEV (reference sequence). This CDR3 spans 15 amino acids. The CDR3 here is CASSPQLGAYNEQFF. The CDR3 DNA reads as TGTGCCAGCAGTCCCCAGTTAGGGGCATACAATGAGCAGTTCTTC.

V usage is TRBV9 and J usage is TRBJ2-1; 7 nucleotides align to TRBD2. V gave up 3 bases and J gave up 4 bases; unmatched junction bases: 7. The CDR3 runs 15 residues. Per the germline V gene, CDR1 is SGDLS and CDR2 is YYNGEE. The CDR3 nucleotides are TGTGCCAGCAGCGGCCGGGGGGATAGTTACAATGAGCAGTTCTTC. Protein product: CASSGRGDSYNEQFF.

The chain links TRBV7-9 to TRBJ2-1; D is perhaps TRBD1 (7 bases). Germline CDR1 is SEHNR and CDR2 is FQNEAQ (reference sequence). Deletions cut 8 bases from V and 6 bases from J, with 11 bases between. CDR3 length: 12 residues. The CDR3 sequence: CASLRGVNEQFF. The CDR3 DNA is TGTGCCAGCCTCAGGGGGGTCAATGAGCAGTTCTTC.

The rearrangement uses TRBV27 and TRBJ2-7; D may be TRBD2 (5 bases). Trimming shortened V by 3 bases and J by 5 bases, and 11 bases separated the two germline ends. This CDR3 is built from 13 residues. CDR1 is MNHEY, CDR2 SMNVEV, per germline (reference sequence). The CDR3 nucleotides read TGTGCCAGCAGTTTCAGTTCCGGGGACGAGCAGTACTTC. Translated: CASSFSSGDEQYF.

As DNA, the CDR3 is TGTGCCAGCAGTCCCCCCGACGAAGCGGGATGGCGAAGTGAGCAGTTCTTC. It codes for CASSPPDEAGWRSEQFF. V is TRBV27 and J is TRBJ2-1, with 7 bases matching TRBD2. The germline V gene encodes CDR1 MNHEY and CDR2 SMNVEV (reference sequence). The J segment lost 9 bases and the V segment lost 5 bases, leaving 19 bases of the junction unmatched. The CDR3 runs to 17 residues.

This chain joins TRBV7-6 and TRBJ2-7; the D is unclear. This CDR3 contains 14 residues. V lost 3 bases and J lost 0, with 9 bases in between. The germline V gene has CDR1 SGHVS and CDR2 FNYEAQ. CDR3 coding DNA: TGTGCCAGCAGCTTGGGGTCGAACTCCTACGAGCAGTACTTC. It specifies CASSLGSNSYEQYF.

V is TRBV2 and J is TRBJ2-7, with TRBD2 as a possible D gene (6 bases). The V end lost 6 bases, the J end lost 1 base, and 16 bases lay between the germline ends. This CDR3 region has 15 residues. Germline loops: CDR1 SNHLY, CDR2 FYNNEI. The CDR3 DNA sequence: TGTGCCAGCAGGATGGACTATTCATCATCCTACGAGCAGTACTTC. Residues: CASRMDYSSSYEQYF.